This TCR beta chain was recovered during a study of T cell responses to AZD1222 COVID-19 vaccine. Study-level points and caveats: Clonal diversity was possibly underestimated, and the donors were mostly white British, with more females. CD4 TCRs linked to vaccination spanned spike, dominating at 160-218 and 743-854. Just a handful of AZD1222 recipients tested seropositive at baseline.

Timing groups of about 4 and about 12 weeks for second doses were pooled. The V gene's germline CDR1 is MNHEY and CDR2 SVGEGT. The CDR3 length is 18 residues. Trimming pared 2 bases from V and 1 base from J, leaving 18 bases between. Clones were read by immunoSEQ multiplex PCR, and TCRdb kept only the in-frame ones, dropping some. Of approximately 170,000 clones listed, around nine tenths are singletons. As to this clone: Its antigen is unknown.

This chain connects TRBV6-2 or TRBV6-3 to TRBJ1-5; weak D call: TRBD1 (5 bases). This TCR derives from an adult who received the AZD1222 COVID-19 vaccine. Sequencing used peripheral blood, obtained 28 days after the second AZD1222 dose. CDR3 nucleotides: TGTGCCAGCAGTTACCCCCCCTGGGGGATCGGGAGCAATCAGCCCCAGCATTTT. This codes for CASSYPPWGIGSNQPQHF.